This T cell receptor beta chain was sequenced in a study of cytomegalovirus exposure and HLA in healthy donors. General observations from the study: Equally common other TCR beta chains were less clonally expanded than HLA-associated ones, a later analysis found. There were some public TCRs occurring in many donors, but most TCR sequences were rare.

In the case of this clone: Its antigen is unknown.

Unrecorded immune exposures were likely, despite nominal health at sampling. The CDR3 has 14 residues. Losses at the gene ends were 7 bases for V and 4 bases for J; bases not matched to a gene: 8. Germline V gene data show CDR1 as SQVTM and CDR2 as ANQGSEA. A multiplex PCR was run with 60 Vbeta primers and 13 Jbeta primers. Original data processing: Some 9.9 million shared chains were among roughly 81 million unique TCR beta chains counted in a later analysis. Clones were sequenced by immunoSEQ multiplex PCR, and TCRdb holds only the in-frame ones, with some missing. The D gene and trimming were derived from the DNA, and the V and J assignments and clone size from that table. In the table there are roughly 150,000 clones, 70% to 85% of which are singletons.

The sample taken for sequencing was PBMCs. The clonotype was recovered from a male donor in good health and CMV-seronegative. The chain combines TRBV29-1 with TRBJ2-1; 9 bases are a match to TRBD1. The CDR3 nucleotides are TGCAGCGACGACCGGGACAGGGCTTACAATGAGCAGTTCTTC. Translating gives CSDDRDRAYNEQFF.